This record covers a single TCR beta chain. The data were obtained in a study of blood T cell repertoires in COVID-19. Study-level information: Acute-phase and convalescent COVID-19 samples originated in the United States, Italy and Spain.

Clones were sequenced by immunoSEQ multiplex PCR, and TCRdb holds only the in-frame ones, with some missing. The sample lists hundreds of thousands of clones; roughly 86% were seen once. The germline gives CDR1 MNHNS, CDR2 SASEGT. CDR3 length equals 16 residues. Unmatched junction bases numbered 7, after V lost 1 base and J lost 3 bases. This clonotype originated in a woman in her forties or fifties who had recovered from COVID-19. The sample consisted of PBMCs or T cells enriched from blood (not recorded which). The chain carries TRBV6-1 and TRBJ2-3, with TRBD1 matching over 7 bases. CDR3 nucleotide sequence: TGTGCCAGCAGTGAAGTATTGGGCAGGGGGACAGATACGCAGTATTTT. Translating gives CASSEVLGRGTDTQYF.